What follows are 31 T cell receptor beta chains derived from one specimen sequenced in a study of T cells after yellow fever vaccination. TCRdb redid the calling of the 5' RACE reads with MiXCR, one entry per CDR3 protein. Of hundreds of thousands of distinct CDR3 sequences in the sample, roughly 9.4% were seen once. Sample: PBMCs, taken on the day of the first yellow fever vaccination. These receptors all come from a man aged 18 to 30 who received the YFV17D yellow fever vaccine.

This clonotype was seen a handful of times. This chain links TRBV7-3 with TRBJ2-5, with 7 bases identical to TRBD2. The germline gives CDR1 SGHTA, CDR2 FQGTGA. This CDR3 contains 13 residues. V gave up 5 bases and J gave up 3 bases; unmatched junction bases: 3. CDR3 nucleotide sequence: TGTGCCAGCAGCCCTAGCGGAGAAGAGACCCAGTACTTC. Protein sequence: CASSPSGEETQYF.

This chain connects TRBV6-6 to TRBJ2-1; 7 bases line up with TRBD2. The germline gives CDR1 MNHNY, CDR2 SVGAGI (reference sequence). The CDR3 has 13 residues. The trim removed 7 bases at V and 5 bases at J, leaving 5 bases unmatched. The CDR3 DNA reads TGTGCCAGCATGGGAGGGGTGAACAATGAGCAGTTCTTC. Its protein product is CASMGGVNNEQFF.

Only a few counts were recorded for this clonotype. This rearrangement joins TRBV9 to TRBJ1-2, with 7 bases aligning to TRBD1. Germline assignment: CDR1 SGDLS and CDR2 YYNGEE. V lost 4 bases to trimming and J lost 4 bases; unmatched junction nucleotides: 13. There are 16 residues in the CDR3. In DNA form, the CDR3 reads TGTGCCAGCAGCCTAACACAGGGGAGGTCGGGCTATGGCTACACCTTC. Translated, it gives CASSLTQGRSGYGYTF.

The gene calls are TRBV5-1 and TRBJ2-1; D tentatively fits TRBD1 or TRBD2 (5 bases each). The V gene's germline CDR1 is SGHRS and CDR2 YFSETQ. The CDR3 extends over 16 amino acids. Trimming left V 0 bases short and J 5 bases short, with 15 bases between. The CDR3 DNA reads as TGCGCCAGCAGCTTGGCCGGGACCACGCGCAACAATGAGCAGTTCTTC. Amino acid sequence: CASSLAGTTRNNEQFF.

This clonotype occurred a few times. This sequence joins TRBV4-1 and TRBJ2-1; a weak D match, TRBD2 (6 bases). V was trimmed by 3 bases and J by 6 bases, leaving 9 bases between them. The CDR3 runs 13 residues. Germline loops: CDR1 MGHRA, CDR2 YSYEKL. This CDR3 is CASSHETSNEQFF. The CDR3 DNA sequence: TGCGCCAGCAGCCATGAGACTAGCAATGAGCAGTTCTTC.

The genes are TRBV7-9 and TRBJ1-1, with TRBD1 matching 8 bases. The CDR3 spans 13 residues. The germline V gene encodes CDR1 SEHNR and CDR2 FQNEAQ (reference sequence). Unmatched junction bases numbered 5, after V lost 5 bases and J lost 6 bases. CDR3 residues: CASSTSTGAEAFF. CDR3 nucleotide sequence: TGTGCCAGCAGCACCTCGACAGGGGCTGAAGCTTTCTTT.

This clonotype was detected ten times or more. The chain uses TRBV5-1 and TRBJ1-1; D is possibly TRBD1 (5 bases). CDR3 length: 14 amino acids. V was clipped by 2 bases and J by 5 bases, with 13 bases between them. In germline, CDR1 is SGHRS, CDR2 YFSETQ. The CDR3 region is CASSFGAGGTEAFF. In DNA, the CDR3 is TGCGCCAGCAGCTTCGGGGCTGGAGGAACTGAAGCTTTCTTT.

The chain recombines TRBV20-1 with TRBJ1-1; D unresolved. The V end lost 3 bases, the J end lost 5 bases, and 19 bases lay between the germline ends. Looked up from germline, CDR1 is DFQATT and CDR2 is SNEGSKA (reference sequence). The CDR3 spans 15 residues. DNA for the CDR3: TGCAGTGCTAGTCCCACACCCGCAAGTCAGACTGAAGCTTTCTTT. This translates into CSASPTPASQTEAFF.

The CDR3 DNA follows: TGCAGTGCTCGACAGGGTGGGAACACTGAAGCTTTCTTT. Its translation: CSARQGGNTEAFF. This chain joins TRBV20-1 and TRBJ1-1; 7 nucleotides agree with TRBD1. This CDR3 is built from 13 residues. The germline CDR1 and CDR2 sequences are DFQATT and SNEGSKA (reference sequence). With V trimmed by 5 bases and J by 1 base, 4 bases remained unmatched.

The chain has TRBV3-1 and TRBJ2-3; D not certain. With 5 bases removed from V and 0 bases from J, the gap between germline ends came to 9 bases. There are 14 residues in the CDR3. The germline gives CDR1 LGHDT, CDR2 YNNKEL (reference sequence). CDR3 nucleotides: TGTGCCAGCAGCTTCGTTGCCAGCACAGATACGCAGTATTTT. It is translated as CASSFVASTDTQYF.

Written as DNA, the CDR3 is TGTGCCAGCAGTTTGAGACAGGCCTATGGCTACACCTTC. It is translated as CASSLRQAYGYTF. The gene calls are TRBV28 and TRBJ1-2, with D tentatively TRBD1 (6 bases). Germline CDR1 is MDHEN and CDR2 is SYDVKM. Trimming cost V 3 bases and J 4 bases, with 9 bases left between them. This CDR3 comprises 13 residues.

The chain uses TRBV5-1 and TRBJ2-7; TRBD1 is a possible D gene (6 bases). Between the trimmed V and J ends, which lost 6 bases and 5 bases, there was a span of 18 bases. Germline CDR1 is SGHRS and CDR2 is YFSETQ. CDR3 length: 14 amino acids. CDR3 region: CASTPAGVNNEQYF. CDR3 DNA sequence: TGCGCCAGCACCCCGGCAGGGGTGAATAACGAGCAGTACTTC.

This clonotype has only a few counts. The chain couples TRBV5-4 to TRBJ1-6; D is undetermined. V lost 0 bases to trimming and J lost 10 bases, with 14 bases between them. This CDR3 is built from 15 residues. Germline-derived CDR1 and CDR2 are SGHNT and YYREEE (reference sequence). The CDR3 DNA sequence: TGTGCCAGCAGCTTGGCCGAAGGGCTTCGGTCACCCCTCCACTTT. This gives the protein CASSLAEGLRSPLHF.

The table lists this clonotype with many counts. This chain connects TRBV7-2 to TRBJ1-2, with D uncertain. This CDR3 comprises 14 residues. With 4 bases removed from V and 1 base from J, the gap between germline ends came to 10 bases. The germline V gene encodes CDR1 SGHTA and CDR2 FQGNSA. CDR3 protein: CASSYTHYNYGYTF. DNA for the CDR3: TGTGCCAGCAGCTACACCCACTATAACTATGGCTACACCTTC.

This clonotype was detected a few times. The chain is built from TRBV7-2 and TRBJ2-5; D is ambiguous. V was clipped by 3 bases and J by 1 base, with 6 bases between them. Germline assignment: CDR1 SGHTA and CDR2 FQGNSA. The CDR3 is 13 amino acids. The CDR3 here is CASSFLPQETQYF. In DNA, the CDR3 is TGTGCCAGCAGCTTCCTCCCCCAAGAGACCCAGTACTTC.

V and J are TRBV19 and TRBJ2-2, with a weak D call TRBD2 (6 bases). The germline V gene has CDR1 LNHDA and CDR2 SQIVND (reference sequence). V lost 4 bases, J lost 5 bases, and 14 bases lay in between. This CDR3 spans 15 amino acids. CDR3 in DNA: TGTGCCAGTAGTAGCGGGGCAGGACTAACCGGGGAGCTGTTTTTT. The encoded protein is CASSSGAGLTGELFF.

This clonotype has ten or more counts. The J gene is TRBJ1-1, the V gene TRBV5-1; D may be TRBD1 (6 bases). V was pared by 4 bases and J by 6 bases, with 16 bases between. Germline V gene sequence: CDR1 SGHRS, CDR2 YFSETQ. CDR3 length: 14 residues. The CDR3 DNA is TGCGCCAGCAGCCCCAAACAGGGTCTACCTGAAGCTTTCTTT. Translating gives CASSPKQGLPEAFF.

For this clonotype: As the CDR3 is not closed by the conserved phenylalanine or tryptophan, this likely results from a read error. The chain's CDR3 is CASSQLAGSTQYL. The DNA of the CDR3 is TGTGCCAGCAGCCAGCTAGCGGGGAGTACGCAGTATCTT. The chain couples TRBV14 to TRBJ2-3; TRBD2 aligns across 9 bases. V shed 3 bases, J shed 8 bases, and the junction held 3 bases outside the gene matches. Germline V gene lookup returns CDR1 SGHDN and CDR2 FVKESK. This CDR3 comprises 13 residues.

This clonotype was observed a few times. The chain couples TRBV4-2 to TRBJ2-2, with a weak D call TRBD2 (6 bases). The CDR3 length is 17 residues. Germline assignment: CDR1 LGHNA and CDR2 YNFKEQ. V was pared by 3 bases and J by 1 base, with 15 bases between. The CDR3 DNA follows: TGTGCCAGCAGCCACCCCTCGGGCGGGGTGAACACCGGGGAGCTGTTTTTT. Its protein product is CASSHPSGGVNTGELFF.

V usage is TRBV4-3 and J usage is TRBJ2-1; D is unresolved. The CDR3 runs 13 residues. V shed 1 base and J shed 6 bases, with 7 bases lying between them. Germline V lookup: CDR1 LGHNA, CDR2 YSLEER. The CDR3 coding sequence is TGCGCCAGCAGCCAAGCAGCGCCCAATGAGCAGTTCTTC. Its protein product is CASSQAAPNEQFF.

This clonotype was recorded a few times. The chain has TRBV29-1 and TRBJ1-4; D unclear. V gave up 5 bases and J gave up 7 bases, with 11 bases separating them. There are 12 residues in the CDR3. Germline CDR1 is SQVTM and CDR2 is ANQGSEA. Here the CDR3 reads CSVRPGSEKLFF. CDR3 DNA: TGCAGCGTTCGCCCGGGAAGTGAAAAACTGTTTTTT.

This sequence joins TRBV5-1 and TRBJ2-7, with D maybe TRBD1 (5 bases). CDR1 is SGHRS and CDR2 is YFSETQ in the germline V gene. Between the trimmed V and J ends, which lost 1 base and 2 bases, there was a span of 7 bases. This CDR3 has 13 amino acids. In DNA, the CDR3 is TGCGCCAGCAGCTTGACAGGTCCCTACGAGCAGTACTTC. Translating it yields CASSLTGPYEQYF. The complete variable domain, with remaining parts taken from reference TRBV5-1 and TRBJ2-7, reads KAGVTQTPRYLIKTRGQQVTLSCSPISGHRSVSWYQQTPGQGLQFLFEYFSETQRNKGNFPGRFSGRQFSNSRSEMNVSTLELGDSALYLCASSLTGPYEQYFGPGTRLTVT.

The genes are TRBV29-1 and TRBJ1-2; 7 nucleotides align to TRBD1. J gave up 4 bases and V 4 bases, and 12 bases lay outside the gene matches. The CDR3 covers 15 residues. Germline CDR1 is SQVTM and CDR2 is ANQGSEA. In DNA form, the CDR3 reads TGCAGCGTTGGACAGGGTGGTCGAACTGGCTATGGCTACACCTTC. As protein: CSVGQGGRTGYGYTF.

This clonotype was seen many times. The J gene is TRBJ2-2, the V gene TRBV7-2; 9 positions agree with TRBD2. Per germline, CDR1 SGHTA and CDR2 FQGNSA. The junction had 5 bases not matched to a gene; V was cut back by 5 bases and J by 4 bases. This CDR3 region has 15 residues. In DNA form, the CDR3 reads TGTGCCAGCAGCCCGCGGGGGGGCCCCACCGGGGAGCTGTTTTTT. It yields the protein CASSPRGGPTGELFF.

This sequence joins TRBV5-1 and TRBJ2-3, with 9 bases lining up with TRBD2. The CDR3 has 15 residues. Looked up from germline, CDR1 is SGHRS and CDR2 is YFSETQ. Unmatched junction bases numbered 5, after V lost 0 bases and J lost 6 bases. The CDR3, as DNA: TGCGCCAGCAGCTTGGTTGCGGGGGGGGAGGATACGCAGTATTTT. Translating gives CASSLVAGGEDTQYF.

This clonotype occurred many times. The V gene is TRBV7-9, the J gene TRBJ2-5, with no clear D. V was cut by 5 bases and J by 2 bases, with 6 bases left in between. Germline assignment: CDR1 SEHNR and CDR2 FQNEAQ (reference sequence). The CDR3 loop spans 12 amino acids. The CDR3 loop reads CASSLGQETQYF. CDR3 sequence (DNA): TGTGCCAGCAGCCTGGGTCAAGAGACCCAGTACTTC.

The gene calls are TRBV7-9 and TRBJ2-3; tentatively, D is TRBD1 (6 bases). CDR1 is SEHNR, CDR2 FQNEAQ, per germline (reference sequence). The CDR3 is made up of 16 amino acids. V lost 6 bases and J lost 4, with 20 bases in between. CDR3 in amino acids: CASRSRLGTSPDTQYF. The CDR3 bases are TGTGCCAGCAGATCCCGGCTGGGGACATCGCCAGATACGCAGTATTTT.

The V and J genes are TRBV7-8 and TRBJ1-6, with D maybe TRBD1 (5 bases). From germline, CDR1 is SGHVS and CDR2 FQNEAQ. V dropped 0 bases and J dropped 10 bases, with 28 bases sitting between them. CDR3 size: 20 residues. The CDR3 sequence: CASSLAEVTARSTNFSPLHF. The CDR3 nucleotides are TGTGCCAGCAGCTTAGCTGAGGTGACAGCAAGGTCAACAAACTTCTCACCCCTCCACTTT.

The genes are TRBV6-1 and TRBJ2-3, with TRBD2 matching 12 bases. V trimming: 4 bases; J trimming: 3 bases; junction bases outside the gene matches: 8. The CDR3 covers 17 residues. Germline CDR1 MNHNS, CDR2 SASEGT. CDR3 sequence reads: CASSGGLAGWSTDTQYF. The CDR3 bases are TGTGCCAGCAGTGGTGGACTAGCGGGGTGGTCTACAGATACGCAGTATTTT.

Points on this clonotype: One end of the junction fails to match germline, which may point to a read error. The chain joins TRBV7-9 to TRBJ1-4; no definite D call. Germline lookup yields CDR1 SEHNR and CDR2 FQNEAQ (reference sequence). The CDR3 consists of 16 residues. The CDR3 is CASSSRRPATHEKLFF. The CDR3 DNA reads as TGTGCCAGCAGCTCGCGCCGGCCAGCAACTCATGAAAAACTGTTTTTT.

This clonotype was counted between two and nine times. The rearrangement joins TRBV27 to TRBJ2-3; no clear D gene. V was shortened by 2 bases and J by 2 bases, with 14 bases between the two germline ends. Germline assignment: CDR1 MNHEY and CDR2 SMNVEV (reference sequence). CDR3 size: 16 residues. The DNA of the CDR3 is TGTGCCAGCAGTTTAGGGCCTGAGGCTTTCACAGATACGCAGTATTTT. It translates to CASSLGPEAFTDTQYF.